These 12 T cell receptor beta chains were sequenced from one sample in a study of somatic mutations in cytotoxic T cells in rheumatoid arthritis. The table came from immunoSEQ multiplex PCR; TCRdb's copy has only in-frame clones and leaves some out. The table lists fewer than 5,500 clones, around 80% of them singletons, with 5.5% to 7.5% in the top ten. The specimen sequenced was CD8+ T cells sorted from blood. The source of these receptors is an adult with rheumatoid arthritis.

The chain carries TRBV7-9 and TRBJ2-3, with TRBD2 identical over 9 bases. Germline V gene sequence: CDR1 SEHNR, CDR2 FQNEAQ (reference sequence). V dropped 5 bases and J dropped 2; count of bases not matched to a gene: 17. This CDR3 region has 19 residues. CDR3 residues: CASSPLGGAGGLNTDTQYF. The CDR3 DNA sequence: TGTGCCAGCAGCCCCTTAGGCGGAGCGGGGGGTCTCAACACAGATACGCAGTATTTT.

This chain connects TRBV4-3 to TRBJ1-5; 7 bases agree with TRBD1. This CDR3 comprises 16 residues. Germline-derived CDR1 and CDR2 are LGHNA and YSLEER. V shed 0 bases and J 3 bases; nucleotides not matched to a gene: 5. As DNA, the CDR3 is TGCGCCAGCAGCCAAGATAGTGGGACAGACAATCAGCCCCAGCATTTT. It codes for CASSQDSGTDNQPQHF.

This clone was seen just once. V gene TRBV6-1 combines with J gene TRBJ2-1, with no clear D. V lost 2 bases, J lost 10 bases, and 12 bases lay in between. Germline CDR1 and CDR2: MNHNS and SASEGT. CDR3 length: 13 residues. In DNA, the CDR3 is TGTGCCAGCAGTGAATTCCCCGTTATCGAGCAGTTCTTC. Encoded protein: CASSEFPVIEQFF.

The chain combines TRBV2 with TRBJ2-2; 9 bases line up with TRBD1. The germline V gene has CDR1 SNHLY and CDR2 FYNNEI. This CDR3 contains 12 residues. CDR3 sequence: CARTGDTGELFF. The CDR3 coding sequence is TGTGCGAGGACAGGGGACACCGGGGAGCTGTTTTTT.

In nucleotides, the CDR3 is TGTGCCAGCAGGGGACAGGTGTACAATGAGCAGTTCTTC. Its translation is CASRGQVYNEQFF. V and J are TRBV13 and TRBJ2-1; 8 bases line up with TRBD1. CDR3 size: 13 residues. CDR1 and CDR2 (germline): PRHDT, FYEKMQ (reference sequence). V was pared by 6 bases and J by 4 bases, with 2 bases of the junction left unmatched.

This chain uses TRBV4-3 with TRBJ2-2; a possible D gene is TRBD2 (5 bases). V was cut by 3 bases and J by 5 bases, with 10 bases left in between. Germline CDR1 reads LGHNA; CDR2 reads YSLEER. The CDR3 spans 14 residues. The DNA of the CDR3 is TGCGCCAGCAGCCACGCTAGAGGGACCGGGGAGCTGTTTTTT. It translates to CASSHARGTGELFF.

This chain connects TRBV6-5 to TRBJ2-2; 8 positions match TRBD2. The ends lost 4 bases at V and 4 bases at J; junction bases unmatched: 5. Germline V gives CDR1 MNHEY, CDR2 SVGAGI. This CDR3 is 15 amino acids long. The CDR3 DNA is TGTGCCAGCAGTTCCCGGGGGGGCGGCACCGGGGAGCTGTTTTTT. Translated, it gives CASSSRGGGTGELFF.

The CDR3 DNA sequence: TGTGCCAGCAGTGACTCTGGGACTAGCGACGAGCAGTTCTTC. Protein sequence: CASSDSGTSDEQFF. This chain connects TRBV6-4 to TRBJ2-1; 10 bases line up with TRBD2. The V gene's germline CDR1 is MRHNA and CDR2 SNTAGT. V was clipped by 0 bases and J by 10 bases; unmatched bases: 3. The CDR3 is 14 amino acids.

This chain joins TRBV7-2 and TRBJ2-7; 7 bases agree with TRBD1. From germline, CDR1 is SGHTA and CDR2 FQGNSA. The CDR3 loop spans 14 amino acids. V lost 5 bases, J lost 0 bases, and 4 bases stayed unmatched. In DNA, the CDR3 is TGTGCCAGCAGCCGACGGGACAGCTCCTACGAGCAGTACTTC. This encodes CASSRRDSSYEQYF.

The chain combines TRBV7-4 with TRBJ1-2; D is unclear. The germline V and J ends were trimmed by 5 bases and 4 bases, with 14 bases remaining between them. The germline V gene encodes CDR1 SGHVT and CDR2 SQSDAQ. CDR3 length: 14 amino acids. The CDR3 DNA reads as TGTGCCAGCAGCCCGGGTAGCTCTCCCTATGGCTACACCTTC. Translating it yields CASSPGSSPYGYTF.

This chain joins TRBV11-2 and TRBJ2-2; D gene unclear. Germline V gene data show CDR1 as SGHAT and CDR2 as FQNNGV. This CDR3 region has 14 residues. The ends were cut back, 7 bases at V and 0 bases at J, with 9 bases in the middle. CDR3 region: CASNPNANTGELFF. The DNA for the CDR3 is TGTGCCAGCAATCCTAACGCGAACACCGGGGAGCTGTTTTTT.

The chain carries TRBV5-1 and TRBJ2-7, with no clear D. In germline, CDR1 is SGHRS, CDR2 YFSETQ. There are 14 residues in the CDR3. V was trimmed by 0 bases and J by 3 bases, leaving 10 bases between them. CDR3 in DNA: TGCGCCAGCAGCTTGGACCTCCGACACTACGAGCAGTACTTC. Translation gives CASSLDLRHYEQYF.